This T cell receptor beta chain was recovered during a study of shared clonotypes between healthy human individuals. Profiled with immunoSEQ multiplex PCR; TCRdb holds only in-frame clones, not every one. The sample contains roughly 2.4 million clones, nearly 97% of which appear only once. Note on this clone: Antigen: not known.

Study observations and caveats: Measured sharing among donors was expected to vary with sequencing depth. Incomplete sequencing of sorted subsets was indicated by rarefaction despite large depth. Only blood was sampled, and tissue TCR repertoires likely differ from blood ones.

Trimming took 5 bases from V and 5 from J, leaving 18 bases between them. In germline, CDR1 is SGHTA, CDR2 FQGNSA. The CDR3 totals 15 residues. The V call is TRBV7-2, the J call TRBJ2-5, with D unclear. This clonotype was obtained from a man aged 18 to 29 in good health. Sequenced: naive CD4+ T cells sorted from blood. Subset meaning: CD45RA+ positively selected. The CDR3 bases are TGTGCCAGCAGCCTCCGGATCGGGTCCGGGGAGACCCAGTACTTC. This gives the protein CASSLRIGSGETQYF.